A selection of T cell receptor beta chains follows, all from one sample in a study of neurological immune-mediated disorders. One entry per CDR3 protein, called by TCRdb with MiXCR from the 5' RACE reads. The sample yields 30,000 to 45,000 distinct CDR3 sequences, 10% seen once. Sequenced material: PBMCs. The receptors were sampled from a woman in her twenties or thirties with HTLV-1-associated myelopathy (HAM/TSP). The CDR3 runs from the conserved cysteine through the conserved F or W. A D gene is named only where the DNA matches it firmly. Some rows have no size entry. The others give once, few or many, or a class for an expanded clone.

>TRBJ1-6|few|-|TRBV11-1
CASSRVYNSPLHF
TGTGCCAGCAGCAGGGTTTATAATTCACCCCTCCACTTT
>TRBJ2-3|many|-|TRBV20-1
CSARDVRTQYF
TGCAGTGCTAGAGACGTCCGAACGCAGTATTTT
>TRBJ2-1|many|TRBD1|TRBV6-4
CASSSENTGGYNEQFF
TGTGCCAGCAGTTCTGAGAATACAGGGGGGTACAATGAGCAGTTCTTC
>TRBJ2-2|-|TRBD2|TRBV4-2
CASSVVAGESAEELFF
TGTGCCAGCAGCGTCGTCGCGGGGGAGTCGGCCGAGGAGCTGTTTTTT
>TRBJ1-3|many|-|TRBV20-1
CSARGEGFSSGNTIYF
TGCAGTGCTAGAGGAGAGGGGTTCTCCTCTGGAAACACCATATATTTT
>TRBJ2-1|many|TRBD1|TRBV20-1
CSASNYRGRHNEQFF
TGCAGTGCTAGCAATTACAGGGGGCGTCACAATGAGCAGTTCTTC
>TRBJ1-1|many|-|TRBV20-1
CSAFLTGSSGAFF
TGCAGTGCTTTTCTTACAGGGTCTTCGGGAGCTTTCTTT
>TRBJ2-7|many|-|TRBV5-1
CASSLQSDFPYEQYF
TGCGCCAGCAGCTTGCAGTCGGACTTCCCCTACGAGCAGTACTTC
>TRBJ2-7|many|-|TRBV30
CAWSGRLPYEQYF
TGTGCCTGGAGTGGCAGGCTACCCTACGAGCAGTACTTC
>TRBJ2-7|-|TRBD2|TRBV20-1
CSATPGGYPYEQYF
TGCAGTGCTACGCCCGGGGGGTACCCCTACGAGCAGTACTTC
>TRBJ2-5|many|TRBD2|TRBV5-6
CASSFSEPRTSGGKETQYF
TGTGCCAGCAGCTTCTCAGAGCCTAGAACTAGCGGGGGAAAAGAGACCCAGTACTTC
>TRBJ1-1|many|-|TRBV5-1
CASSFEGSGFTEAFF
TGCGCCAGCAGCTTTGAGGGCTCGGGGTTCACTGAAGCTTTCTTT
>TRBJ1-5|-|-|TRBV5-1
CASSFYICSAGGRFGPQPQHF
-
>TRBJ1-2|many|-|TRBV6-6
CASSPRSYGYTF
TGTGCCAGCAGCCCCCGCAGCTATGGCTACACCTTC
>TRBJ1-1|-|-|TRBV20-1
CSARDWVGTEAFF
TGCAGTGCTAGAGATTGGGTGGGCACTGAAGCTTTCTTT
>TRBJ2-7|many|-|TRBV5-1
CASSLDPVGPYEQYF
TGCGCCAGCAGCTTGGATCCAGTGGGCCCCTACGAGCAGTACTTC
>TRBJ2-3|many|TRBD2|TRBV5-1
CASSSLAGPTDTQYF
TGCGCCAGCAGCTCCCTAGCGGGGCCCACAGATACGCAGTATTTT
>TRBJ1-2|-|-|TRBV12-3/TRBV12-4
CASSFGFPIYGYTF
TGTGCCAGCAGTTTTGGATTCCCGATCTATGGCTACACCTTC
>TRBJ2-2|many|-|TRBV20-1
CSARPHPNTGELFF
TGCAGTGCTAGACCGCACCCGAACACCGGGGAGCTGTTTTTT
>TRBJ2-5|many|-|TRBV5-1
CASRKGLQETQYF
TGCGCCAGCAGGAAGGGCCTCCAAGAGACCCAGTACTTC
>TRBJ1-3|many|-|TRBV19
CATRQASGNTIYF
TGTGCCACTAGACAGGCCTCTGGAAACACCATATATTTT
>TRBJ2-7|many|-|TRBV20-1
CSARHGHEQYF
TGCAGTGCTAGGCACGGACACGAGCAGTACTTC
>TRBJ1-6|many|TRBD1|TRBV7-2
CASSLAGQSPSPLHF
TGTGCCAGCAGCTTAGCGGGACAGTCTCCATCACCCCTCCACTTT
>TRBJ2-1|-|-|TRBV30
CAWNVGVSYNEQFF
TGTGCCTGGAATGTAGGGGTGAGCTACAATGAGCAGTTCTTC
>TRBJ2-1|many|TRBD2|TRBV7-2
CASSRSGGAFNEQFF
TGTGCCAGCAGCCGTAGCGGGGGGGCCTTCAATGAGCAGTTCTTC
>TRBJ1-1|many|-|TRBV5-1
CASSFWGRAEAFF
TGCGCCAGCAGCTTCTGGGGGCGGGCTGAAGCTTTCTTT
>TRBJ2-5|many|TRBD2|TRBV5-1
CASSLDSGGAGQTQYF
TGCGCCAGCAGCTTGGATAGCGGGGGGGCCGGACAGACCCAGTACTTC
>TRBJ2-7|many|-|TRBV5-5
CASSLSGNYEQYF
TGTGCCAGCAGCTTGTCGGGAAATTACGAGCAGTACTTC
>TRBJ1-2|many|TRBD1|TRBV5-1
CASSPGTGGDGYTF
TGCGCCAGCAGCCCAGGGACAGGGGGCGATGGCTACACCTTC
>TRBJ1-1|many|TRBD1|TRBV14
CASSQEYISGGAFF
TGTGCCAGCAGCCAAGAATATATCTCAGGGGGAGCTTTCTTT
>TRBJ1-1|many|TRBD1|TRBV5-1
CASSYSDREGAFF
TGCGCCAGCAGCTACTCTGACAGGGAGGGAGCTTTCTTT
>TRBJ2-2|many|TRBD1|TRBV5-1
CASSRTGEGNTGELFF
TGCGCCAGCAGCCGGACAGGGGAGGGTAACACCGGGGAGCTGTTTTTT
>TRBJ1-1|many|-|TRBV5-1
CASSITGLMNTEAFF
TGCGCCAGCAGCATTACAGGGCTGATGAACACTGAAGCTTTCTTT
>TRBJ1-5|-|-|TRBV20-1
CSALTVPNQPHHF
TGCAGTGCCCTGACAGTGCCCAATCAGCCCCATCATTTT